Listed here are 16 T cell receptor beta chains from one sample, sequenced in a study of T cells in Graves' hyperthyroidism and ophthalmopathy. RNA transcripts yielded amplified TCR beta CDR3 regions. The HTBI primer set drove a first-round RT-PCR of the TCR CDR3. TCRdb re-derived calls from the multiplex PCR reads in MiXCR, one entry per CDR3 protein. The sample lists around 370,000 distinct CDR3 sequences; approximately 18% were seen once. The sequenced material came from blood. Every receptor here comes from a man aged 18 to 35 with Graves' ophthalmopathy.

This clonotype occurred a few times. The chain uses TRBV14 and TRBJ1-1; D is perhaps TRBD1 (5 bases). CDR3 size: 12 residues. The germline V and J ends were trimmed by 4 bases and 11 bases, with 14 bases remaining between them. Looked up from germline, CDR1 is SGHDN and CDR2 is FVKESK. The CDR3 reads CASSPLNRGAFF. The DNA for the CDR3 is TGTGCCAGCAGCCCCCTCAACCGGGGCGCTTTCTTT.

Notes on this clonotype: This may stem from a read error, because a much larger clone lies one nucleotide away. The chain employs TRBV20-1 and TRBJ1-1, with D possibly being TRBD1 (5 bases). Trimming took off 5 bases at V and 1 base at J, with 17 bases between the two ends. The CDR3 sequence is 15 residues long. The germline CDR1 and CDR2 sequences are DFQATT and SNEGSKA (reference sequence). This CDR3 reads CSAGGGGGSNTEAFF. CDR3 bases: TGCAGTGCTGGTGGCGGGGGTGGGTCGAACACTGAAGCTTTCTTT.

This clonotype was observed at least ten times. The V and J genes are TRBV3-1 and TRBJ1-1; D is possibly TRBD1 (6 bases). The germline V gene has CDR1 LGHDT and CDR2 YNNKEL (reference sequence). The CDR3 spans 15 residues. The V end was cut by 4 bases, the J end by 1 base, with 13 bases between. CDR3 nucleotide sequence: TGTGCCAGCAGCCCCACAGGGCTTAGGAACACTGAAGCTTTCTTT. Translated, it gives CASSPTGLRNTEAFF.

The chain carries TRBV6-2 or TRBV6-3 and TRBJ1-1; no definite D call. Germline V gene data show CDR1 as MNHEY and CDR2 as SVGEGT. Trimming cost V 0 bases and J 8 bases, with 10 bases left between them. This CDR3 contains 13 residues. The CDR3, as DNA: TGTGCCAGCAGTTACTCCCCCCCCGGAGAAGCTTTCTTT. Protein sequence: CASSYSPPGEAFF.

To note about this clonotype: Possible read error: a much larger clone is one base away. The CDR3, as DNA: TGTGCCAGCAGCTTAGCTGGGGGGGCAGCAGGTGAGCAGTTCTTC. Translated: CASSLAGGAAGEQFF. The V gene is TRBV11-2, the J gene TRBJ2-1; a weak D match, TRBD2 (7 bases). This CDR3 has 15 amino acids. Germline-derived CDR1 and CDR2 are SGHAT and FQNNGV. V dropped 1 base and J dropped 9 bases, with 16 bases sitting between them.

This clonotype came up a few times. CDR3 protein: CSARFLNTEAFF. In DNA form, the CDR3 reads TGCAGTGCTAGATTCCTGAACACTGAAGCTTTCTTT. This rearrangement joins TRBV20-1 to TRBJ1-1, with no clear D. The CDR3 is 12 amino acids. In germline, CDR1 is DFQATT, CDR2 SNEGSKA (reference sequence). V lost 2 bases and J 0 bases, leaving 4 bases between the germline ends.

The table lists this clonotype with many counts. V gene TRBV6-1 combines with J gene TRBJ1-5, with a weak D call TRBD1 (6 bases). This CDR3 contains 16 residues. The germline V and J ends were trimmed by 6 bases and 2 bases, with 17 bases remaining between them. From germline, CDR1 is MNHNS and CDR2 SASEGT. CDR3 sequence: CASRDGKKGGNQPQHF. CDR3 DNA: TGTGCCAGCAGGGACGGTAAGAAGGGGGGCAATCAGCCCCAGCATTTT.

The rearrangement links TRBV20-1 to TRBJ2-2, with a tentative D call TRBD1 (6 bases). Germline V CDR1 and CDR2: DFQATT, SNEGSKA (reference sequence). V gave up 5 bases and J gave up 4 bases, with 11 bases separating them. The CDR3 is 13 amino acids. The chain's CDR3 is CSASGTPTGELFF. For the CDR3, the DNA is TGCAGTGCTTCCGGGACACCCACCGGGGAGCTGTTTTTT.

J is TRBJ1-6 and V is TRBV27; D not resolved. V gave up 3 bases and J gave up 9 bases, with 12 bases separating them. Germline V gene data show CDR1 as MNHEY and CDR2 as SMNVEV (reference sequence). This CDR3 comprises 14 residues. The CDR3 DNA is TGTGCCAGCAGTTTTTTACGGGAGAGTTCACCCCTCCACTTT. This encodes CASSFLRESSPLHF.

This clonotype has a count of ten or more. V is TRBV12-3 or TRBV12-4 and J is TRBJ2-7; D might be TRBD2 (5 bases). The CDR3 totals 15 residues. V was trimmed by 1 base and J by 0 bases, leaving 10 bases between them. The CDR3 here is CASSLEGEVSYEQYF. The CDR3 DNA is TGTGCCAGCAGTTTAGAGGGAGAGGTCTCCTACGAGCAGTACTTC.

The rearrangement uses TRBV27 and TRBJ1-5; TRBD1 matches 7 bases. The trim removed 6 bases at V and 7 bases at J, leaving 12 bases unmatched. From germline, CDR1 is MNHEY and CDR2 SMNVEV (reference sequence). CDR3 length: 15 amino acids. As DNA, the CDR3 is TGTGCCAGCAGAGGAAGACAGGGTTGGGGCCAGCCCCAGCATTTT. As protein: CASRGRQGWGQPQHF.

A few counts support this clonotype. J is TRBJ2-2 and V is TRBV19; TRBD1 aligns across 7 bases. CDR3 size: 15 residues. Unmatched junction bases numbered 9, after V lost 6 bases and J lost 5 bases. Germline V lookup: CDR1 LNHDA, CDR2 SQIVND (reference sequence). This CDR3 is CASSPGQFTTGELFF. Written as DNA, the CDR3 is TGTGCCAGTAGCCCGGGACAGTTTACTACCGGGGAGCTGTTTTTT.

A note on this clonotype: A much larger clone lies one base from this, so it may be a read error. The chain carries TRBV5-8 and TRBJ1-2; 8 bases map to TRBD1. There are 15 residues in the CDR3. Germline CDR1 and CDR2: SGHTS and YDEGEE. CDR3 sequence reads: CAGSLEQGVNYGYTF. CDR3 DNA sequence: TGTGCCGGCAGCTTGGAACAGGGGGTTAACTATGGCTACACCTTC.

This clonotype was found many times. The chain uses TRBV28 and TRBJ1-2, with a possible D match to TRBD1 (5 bases). The V gene lost 3 bases and the J gene lost 4 bases, with 18 bases spanning the gap. This CDR3 has 16 amino acids. The germline CDR1 and CDR2 sequences are MDHEN and SYDVKM. The CDR3 region is CASSFDVARGIYGYTF. The CDR3 DNA sequence: TGTGCCAGCAGTTTTGACGTGGCACGGGGGATCTATGGCTACACCTTC.

The chain recombines TRBV19 with TRBJ1-1, with D unclear. CDR3 size: 14 residues. Deletions cut 5 bases from V and 3 bases from J, with 13 bases between. Germline CDR1 LNHDA, CDR2 SQIVND (reference sequence). The CDR3 region is CASSSDWTDTEAFF. The DNA for the CDR3 is TGTGCCAGTAGTTCAGACTGGACGGACACTGAAGCTTTCTTT.

Comment on this clonotype: Being one base from a much bigger clone, this may be a read error. The chain has TRBV12-3 or TRBV12-4 and TRBJ1-1; D not resolved. Trimming removed 8 bases at V and 6 bases at J, with 10 bases between. This CDR3 has 11 residues. CDR3 sequence: CASGRSAEAFF. CDR3 bases: TGTGCCAGCGGTCGGAGTGCTGAAGCTTTCTTT.